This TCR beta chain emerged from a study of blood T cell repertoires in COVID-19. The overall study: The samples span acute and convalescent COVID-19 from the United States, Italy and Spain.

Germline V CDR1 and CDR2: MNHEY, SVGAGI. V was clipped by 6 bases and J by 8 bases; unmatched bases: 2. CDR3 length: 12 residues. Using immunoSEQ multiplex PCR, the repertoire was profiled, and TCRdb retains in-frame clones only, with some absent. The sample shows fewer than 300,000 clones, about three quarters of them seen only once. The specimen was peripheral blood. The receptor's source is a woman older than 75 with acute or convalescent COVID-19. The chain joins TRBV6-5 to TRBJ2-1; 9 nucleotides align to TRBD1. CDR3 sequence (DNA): TGTGCCAGCAGAACAGGGGGCGATGAGCAGTTCTTC. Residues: CASRTGGDEQFF.